This T cell receptor beta chain appears in the sequencing data of a study of shared clonotypes between healthy human individuals. Original data processing: For the immunoSEQ data, sequences were junction-only without quality scores, so filtering differed. TCRdb's copy holds only in-frame clones and misses some; the assay was immunoSEQ multiplex PCR. The V and J calls and clone size come from that table; D and trimming were worked out from the DNA. The sample contains about 490,000 clones, approximately 79% of which appear only once. As to this clone: Other DNA sequences in this specimen translate into the identical CDR3.

Between the trimmed V and J ends, which lost 6 bases and 4 bases, there was a span of 10 bases. There are 12 residues in the CDR3. The V gene's germline CDR1 is KGHSH and CDR2 LQKENI. Around 90 million PBMCs per unsorted sample were used for genomic DNA. This chain uses TRBV18 with TRBJ2-7; D remains ambiguous. The sequenced sample consisted of PBMCs. The sequence came from a woman in her 40s in good health. Some clones in this sample may be carry-over from other donors' samples. The CDR3, as DNA: TGTGCCAGCTCCCCTCTCTCTTACGAGCAGTACTTC. Its translation: CASSPLSYEQYF.